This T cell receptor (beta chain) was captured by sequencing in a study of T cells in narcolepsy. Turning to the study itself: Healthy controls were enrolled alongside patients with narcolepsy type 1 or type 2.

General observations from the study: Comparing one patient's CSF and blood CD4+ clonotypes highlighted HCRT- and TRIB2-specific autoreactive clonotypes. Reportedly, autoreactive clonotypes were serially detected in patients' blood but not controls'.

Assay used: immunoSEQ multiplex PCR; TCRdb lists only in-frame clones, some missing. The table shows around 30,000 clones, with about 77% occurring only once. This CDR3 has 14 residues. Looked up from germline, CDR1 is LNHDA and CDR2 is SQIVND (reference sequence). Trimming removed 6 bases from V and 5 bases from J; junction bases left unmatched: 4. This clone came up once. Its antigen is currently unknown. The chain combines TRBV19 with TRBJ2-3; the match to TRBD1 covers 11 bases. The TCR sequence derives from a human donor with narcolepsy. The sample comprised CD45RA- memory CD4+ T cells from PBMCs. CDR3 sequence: CASSRTGGRDTQYF. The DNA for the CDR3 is TGTGCCAGTAGCCGGACAGGGGGCAGAGATACGCAGTATTTT.